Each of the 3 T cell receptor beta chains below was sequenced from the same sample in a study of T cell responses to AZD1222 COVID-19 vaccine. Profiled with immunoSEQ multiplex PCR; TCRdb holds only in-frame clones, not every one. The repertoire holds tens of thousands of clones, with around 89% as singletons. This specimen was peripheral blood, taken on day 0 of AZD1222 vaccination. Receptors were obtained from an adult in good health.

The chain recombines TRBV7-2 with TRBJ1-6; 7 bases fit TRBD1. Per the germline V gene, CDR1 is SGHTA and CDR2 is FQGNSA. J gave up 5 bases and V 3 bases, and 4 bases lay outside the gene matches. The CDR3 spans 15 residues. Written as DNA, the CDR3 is TGTGCCAGCAGCTTCCGACAGGGTGATAATTCACCCCTCCACTTT. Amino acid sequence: CASSFRQGDNSPLHF.

The CDR3 spells CASSPGLSNSPLHF. CDR3 nucleotides: TGCGCCAGCAGCCCGGGCCTATCCAATTCACCCCTCCACTTT. The chain employs TRBV5-1 and TRBJ1-6; D gene uncertain. Germline CDR1 and CDR2: SGHRS and YFSETQ. The CDR3 is 14 amino acids. Trimming removed 4 bases at V and 7 bases at J, with 12 bases between.

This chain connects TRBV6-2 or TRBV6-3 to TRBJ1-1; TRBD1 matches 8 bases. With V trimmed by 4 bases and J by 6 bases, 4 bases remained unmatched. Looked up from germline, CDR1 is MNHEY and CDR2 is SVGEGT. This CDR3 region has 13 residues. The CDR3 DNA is TGTGCCAGCAGTTCGGGACAGGATCCTGAAGCTTTCTTT. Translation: CASSSGQDPEAFF.